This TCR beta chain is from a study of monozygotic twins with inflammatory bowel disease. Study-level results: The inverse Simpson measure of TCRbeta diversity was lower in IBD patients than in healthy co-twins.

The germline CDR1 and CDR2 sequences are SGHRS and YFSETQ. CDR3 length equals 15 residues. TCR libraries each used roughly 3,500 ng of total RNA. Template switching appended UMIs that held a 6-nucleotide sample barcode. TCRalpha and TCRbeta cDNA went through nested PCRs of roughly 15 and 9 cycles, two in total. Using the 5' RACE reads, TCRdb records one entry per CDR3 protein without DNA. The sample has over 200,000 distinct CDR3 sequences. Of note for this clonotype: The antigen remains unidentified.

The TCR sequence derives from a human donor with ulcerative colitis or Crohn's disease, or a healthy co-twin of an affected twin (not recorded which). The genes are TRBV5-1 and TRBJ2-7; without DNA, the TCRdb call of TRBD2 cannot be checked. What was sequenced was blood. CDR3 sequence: CASSLSLAGGSEQYF.